Following are 31 T cell receptor beta chains from one sample sequenced in a study of blood T cell repertoires in COVID-19. The data were produced by immunoSEQ multiplex PCR, yet TCRdb's version contains in-frame clones alone and is incomplete. The sample lists 80,000 to 100,000 clones, about 90% seen once, with 3% in the top ten. Material for sequencing was peripheral blood. These receptors all come from a woman aged 45-59 years with active or convalescent COVID-19.

This chain links TRBV5-1 with TRBJ1-1, with unresolved D. V shed 3 bases and J shed 5 bases, with 8 bases lying between them. Germline V gene sequence: CDR1 SGHRS, CDR2 YFSETQ. The CDR3 has 12 amino acids. The chain's CDR3 is CASSSGRTEAFF. CDR3 DNA sequence: TGCGCCAGCAGCTCGGGGAGGACTGAAGCTTTCTTT.

The chain combines TRBV24-1 with TRBJ2-1; a possible D gene is TRBD1 (5 bases). The V and J ends lost 3 bases and 4 bases respectively, with 12 bases between them. The CDR3 is 15 residues long. Per germline, CDR1 KGHDR and CDR2 SFDVKD. The DNA of the CDR3 is TGTGCCACCAGTGATGCCCGGACACAGTACAATGAGCAGTTCTTC. Its protein product is CATSDARTQYNEQFF.

The chain combines TRBV19 with TRBJ1-1; TRBD1 agrees at 10 bases. Germline CDR1 reads LNHDA; CDR2 reads SQIVND (reference sequence). The length of the CDR3 is 16 residues. Trimming cost V 5 bases and J 1 base; bases outside gene matches: 7. The CDR3 loop is CASSPRDRGRNTEAFF. The CDR3 nucleotides are TGTGCCAGTAGTCCCCGCGACAGGGGGCGGAACACTGAAGCTTTCTTT.

V usage is TRBV6-6 and J usage is TRBJ2-7, with 11 bases that match TRBD2. The trim removed 6 bases at V and 6 bases at J, leaving 13 bases unmatched. The CDR3 runs to 16 residues. The V gene's germline CDR1 is MNHNY and CDR2 SVGAGI (reference sequence). The CDR3 DNA is TGTGCCAGCAGGCCTTCTAGCGGGGGGACCCCTAGCGAGCAGTACTTC. As protein: CASRPSSGGTPSEQYF.

As regards this clone: One end of the junction is discordant with germline, which a read error may explain. The V call is TRBV6-5, the J call TRBJ1-2, with D hard to call. Per germline, CDR1 MNHEY and CDR2 SVGAGI. The CDR3 spans 13 residues. The CDR3 coding sequence is TGTGCCAGCAGTTACTCGGCAGGTTTCGATCCCGACTTC. This translates into CASSYSAGFDPDF.

The genes are TRBV5-5 and TRBJ1-6; D possibly corresponds to TRBD1 (6 bases). This CDR3 region has 16 residues. Trimming stripped 1 base from V and 7 bases from J, with 15 bases between. Germline V CDR1 and CDR2: SGHKS, YYEKEE (reference sequence). This CDR3 is CASSLQVGARNSPLHF. Written as DNA, the CDR3 is TGTGCCAGCAGCTTGCAAGTGGGGGCGCGGAATTCACCCCTCCACTTT.

The rearrangement links TRBV7-2 to TRBJ2-5, with 7 bases fitting TRBD1. The CDR3 has 14 amino acids. Germline V gene data show CDR1 as SGHTA and CDR2 as FQGNSA. V lost 3 bases, J lost 5 bases, and 6 bases stayed unmatched. The CDR3 loop reads CASSLGQWGETQYF. The CDR3 DNA sequence: TGTGCCAGCAGCTTGGGACAGTGGGGGGAGACCCAGTACTTC.

The V call is TRBV6-2 or TRBV6-3, the J call TRBJ2-7; 9 bases are a match to TRBD1. Germline CDR1 is MNHEY and CDR2 is SVGEGT. The CDR3 loop spans 14 amino acids. V was pared by 4 bases and J by 4 bases, with 5 bases of the junction left unmatched. Written as DNA, the CDR3 is TGTGCCAGCAGTTCCAGACAGGGGGGTTACGAGCAGTACTTC. Amino acids: CASSSRQGGYEQYF.

The rearrangement uses TRBV7-2 and TRBJ2-5, with 8 bases lining up with TRBD2. Losses at the gene ends were 5 bases for V and 5 bases for J; bases not matched to a gene: 4. CDR1 is SGHTA, CDR2 FQGNSA, per germline. This CDR3 comprises 13 residues. The CDR3 DNA reads TGTGCCAGCAGCCCCGGGGGGGCCGAGACCCAGTACTTC. Translation: CASSPGGAETQYF.

This chain uses TRBV4-2 with TRBJ2-2; 8 bases fit TRBD1. With V trimmed by 2 bases and J by 4 bases, 6 bases remained unmatched. The germline CDR1 and CDR2 sequences are LGHNA and YNFKEQ. The CDR3 has 16 residues. The CDR3: CASSQPDRGGTGELFF. CDR3 bases: TGTGCCAGCAGCCAACCCGACAGGGGAGGCACCGGGGAGCTGTTTTTT.

The chain couples TRBV5-6 to TRBJ1-2; D unresolved. CDR1 is SGHDT, CDR2 YYEEEE, per germline. CDR3 length: 12 residues. Trimming removed 1 base from V and 3 bases from J, with 4 bases in between. CDR3 residues: CASSLTDYGYTF. The DNA of the CDR3 is TGTGCCAGCAGCTTGACAGACTATGGCTACACCTTC.

The chain links TRBV24-1 to TRBJ2-2, with 7 bases identical to TRBD1. From germline, CDR1 is KGHDR and CDR2 SFDVKD. This CDR3 comprises 14 residues. The V and J ends lost 7 bases and 3 bases, in that order; junction bases with no gene match: 4. In nucleotides, the CDR3 is TGTGCCACCAGGAGGACAGGAGACACCGGGGAGCTGTTTTTT. Translating it yields CATRRTGDTGELFF.

The gene calls are TRBV7-6 and TRBJ2-3, with D possibly matching TRBD1 (6 bases). The V end was cut by 1 base, the J end by 0 bases, with 8 bases between. The CDR3 is 15 amino acids. CDR1 is SGHVS and CDR2 is FNYEAQ in the germline V gene. The DNA of the CDR3 is TGTGCCAGCAGCTTAGTGGGGGCTAGCACAGATACGCAGTATTTT. The encoded protein is CASSLVGASTDTQYF.

V is TRBV19 and J is TRBJ2-3; 9 positions match TRBD1. The CDR3 consists of 16 residues. V trimming: 3 bases; J trimming: 3 bases; junction bases outside the gene matches: 7. The germline V gene encodes CDR1 LNHDA and CDR2 SQIVND (reference sequence). In DNA, the CDR3 is TGTGCCAGTAGTATCTCTACGGGACAGGGTACAGATACGCAGTATTTT. Encoded protein: CASSISTGQGTDTQYF.

V is TRBV5-1 and J is TRBJ1-6; D possibly corresponds to TRBD1 (6 bases). The CDR3 extends over 14 amino acids. CDR1 SGHRS and CDR2 YFSETQ come from the germline V gene. V gave up 3 bases and J gave up 8 bases, with 12 bases separating them. The CDR3 spells CASSSGTYDSPLHF. As DNA, the CDR3 is TGCGCCAGCAGCTCCGGGACATATGATTCACCCCTCCACTTT.

CDR3 residues: CASSPNLSGRSGNEQFF. In DNA form, the CDR3 reads TGTGCCAGCTCACCGAATCTTTCAGGGCGTAGTGGCAATGAGCAGTTCTTC. The chain combines TRBV18 with TRBJ2-1; D is possibly TRBD1 (5 bases). Trimming took 3 bases from V and 6 from J, leaving 21 bases between them. Germline assignment: CDR1 KGHSH and CDR2 LQKENI. The CDR3 spans 17 residues. Together with reference TRBV18 and TRBJ2-1, the CDR3 gives the full variable domain: NAGVMQNPRHLVRRRGQEARLRCSPMKGHSHVYWYRQLPEEGLKFMVYLQKENIIDESGMPKERFSAEFPKEGPSILRIQQVVRGDSAAYFCASSPNLSGRSGNEQFFGPGTRLTVL.

The chain couples TRBV7-9 to TRBJ2-2, with 7 bases identical to TRBD2. The germline CDR1 and CDR2 sequences are SEHNR and FQNEAQ (reference sequence). The junction had 0 bases not matched to a gene; V was cut back by 3 bases and J by 5 bases. CDR3 length: 13 amino acids. The CDR3 DNA follows: TGTGCCAGCAGCTTTAGCGGGACCGGGGAGCTGTTTTTT. Protein product: CASSFSGTGELFF.

This sequence joins TRBV5-1 and TRBJ1-4; no firm D call. This CDR3 contains 13 residues. The germline V and J ends were trimmed by 5 bases and 7 bases, with 12 bases remaining between them. Germline V gives CDR1 SGHRS, CDR2 YFSETQ. The CDR3 bases are TGCGCCAGCAGGAACCGGGAGGGTGAAAAACTGTTTTTT. Protein product: CASRNREGEKLFF.

The chain employs TRBV5-6 and TRBJ1-1; 9 bases match TRBD1. This CDR3 is 16 amino acids long. Trimming at V came to 4 bases and at J to 3 bases, leaving 10 bases not matched to a gene. Germline assignment: CDR1 SGHDT and CDR2 YYEEEE. The CDR3 bases are TGTGCCAGCAGCGCGCCCGGGACAGGGATTTACACTGAAGCTTTCTTT. It encodes CASSAPGTGIYTEAFF.

The V call is TRBV28, the J call TRBJ1-1; no clear D gene. Germline CDR1 MDHEN, CDR2 SYDVKM. Trimming cost V 6 bases and J 8 bases, with 13 bases left between them. There are 12 residues in the CDR3. DNA for the CDR3: TGTGCCAGCAGCTTTACTTTTATAGAAGCTTTCTTT. Its protein is CASSFTFIEAFF. The whole variable domain, remainder taken from reference TRBV28 and TRBJ1-1, is DVKVTQSSRYLVKRTGEKVFLECVQDMDHENMFWYRQDPGLGLRLIYFSYDVKMKEKGDIPEGYSVSREKKERFSLILESASTNQTSMYLCASSFTFIEAFFGQGTRLTVV.

The chain recombines TRBV7-3 with TRBJ2-2, with D tentatively TRBD2 (6 bases). This CDR3 has 15 amino acids. Between the trimmed V and J ends, which lost 5 bases and 3 bases, there was a span of 13 bases. CDR1 SGHTA and CDR2 FQGTGA come from the germline V gene. The chain's CDR3 is CASSRRREDTGELFF. The CDR3 DNA reads as TGTGCCAGCAGCCGACGGAGGGAAGACACCGGGGAGCTGTTTTTT. The full variable domain, with the rest looked up from reference TRBV7-3 and TRBJ2-2, is GAGVSQTPSNKVTEKGKYVELRCDPISGHTALYWYRQSLGQGPEFLIYFQGTGAADDSGLPNDRFFAVRPEGSVSTLKIQRTERGDSAVYLCASSRRREDTGELFFGEGSRLTVL.

The V call is TRBV10-3, the J call TRBJ2-1, with TRBD2 matching over 8 bases. V shed 6 bases and J 5 bases; nucleotides not matched to a gene: 6. The CDR3 loop spans 14 amino acids. The germline V gene encodes CDR1 ENHRY and CDR2 SYGVKD. CDR3 in amino acids: CAIRTSGGHNEQFF. The CDR3 DNA is TGTGCCATCAGAACAAGCGGGGGACACAATGAGCAGTTCTTC.

The gene calls are TRBV12-5 and TRBJ2-1; perhaps TRBD1 as D (6 bases). V shed 2 bases and J shed 0 bases, with 14 bases lying between them. Germline assignment: CDR1 LGHNT and CDR2 FRNRAP. This CDR3 is 17 amino acids long. The CDR3 spells CASGLSTGTFSYNEQFF. CDR3 bases: TGTGCTAGTGGTTTGTCAACCGGGACATTCTCCTACAATGAGCAGTTCTTC.

The CDR3 is CASSLFGVSYEQYF. CDR3 nucleotides: TGTGCCAGCAGTCTCTTCGGGGTCTCCTACGAGCAGTACTTC. The chain uses TRBV27 and TRBJ2-7, with a weak D call TRBD2 (5 bases). With 5 bases removed from V and 0 bases from J, the gap between germline ends came to 11 bases. Germline CDR1 and CDR2: MNHEY and SMNVEV (reference sequence). This CDR3 spans 14 amino acids.

This chain uses TRBV28 with TRBJ2-2; 8 bases map to TRBD1. The CDR3 is made up of 16 amino acids. The ends lost 7 bases at V and 6 bases at J; junction bases unmatched: 13. Germline lookup yields CDR1 MDHEN and CDR2 SYDVKM. CDR3 bases: TGTGCCAGCATCCCTACTGAGACAGGGGTGTCCGGGGAGCTGTTTTTT. Protein sequence: CASIPTETGVSGELFF.

The genes are TRBV2 and TRBJ2-5, with 9 bases identical to TRBD1. Germline lookup yields CDR1 SNHLY and CDR2 FYNNEI. Trimming cost V 9 bases and J 5 bases; bases outside gene matches: 19. The CDR3 covers 17 residues. CDR3 loop: CARPPGNRGRRGETQYF. The CDR3, as DNA: TGTGCCAGGCCCCCGGGAAACAGGGGGCGCCGGGGGGAGACCCAGTACTTC.

CDR3 in amino acids: CASSERRGRAEAFF. DNA of the CDR3: TGTGCCAGCAGTGAACGGCGGGGTCGGGCTGAAGCTTTCTTT. This sequence joins TRBV6-1 and TRBJ1-1; D not resolved. Germline values: CDR1 MNHNS, CDR2 SASEGT. Trimming took 2 bases from V and 6 from J, leaving 13 bases between them. The CDR3 loop spans 14 amino acids.

This clone occurred a few times. The genes are TRBV9 and TRBJ1-3; D unresolved. CDR3 length equals 17 residues. Looked up from germline, CDR1 is SGDLS and CDR2 is YYNGEE. V gave up 4 bases and J gave up 1 base, with 18 bases separating them. The CDR3 coding sequence is TGTGCCAGCAGCCCCCAGGTGGTTTTTAGGTCTGGAAACACCATATATTTT. Protein product: CASSPQVVFRSGNTIYF.

This chain links TRBV11-2 with TRBJ1-2; 8 positions agree with TRBD1. Trimming took 7 bases from V and 5 from J; bases not matched to a gene: 6. This CDR3 spans 13 amino acids. Germline values: CDR1 SGHAT, CDR2 FQNNGV. CDR3 sequence: CASNLQGGYGYTF. The DNA of the CDR3 is TGTGCCAGCAATCTACAGGGGGGATATGGCTACACCTTC.

J is TRBJ1-1 and V is TRBV9; D is unclear. Trimming cost V 3 bases and J 10 bases, with 13 bases left between them. Germline V gene data show CDR1 as SGDLS and CDR2 as YYNGEE. The CDR3 is made up of 12 amino acids. The CDR3 DNA is TGTGCCAGCAGCGCACCCGCCACGGGAGCTTTCTTT. It is translated as CASSAPATGAFF. The variable domain in full, with the rest retrieved from reference TRBV9 and TRBJ1-1, is DSGVTQTPKHLITATGQRVTLRCSPRSGDLSVYWYQQSLDQGLQFLIQYYNGEERAKGNILERFSAQQFPDLHSELNLSSLELGDSALYFCASSAPATGAFFGQGTRLTVV.

DNA for the CDR3: TGTGCCAGCAGTTCTCTACCGGGACAGGGGAACTATGGCTACACCTTC. Protein: CASSSLPGQGNYGYTF. The rearrangement joins TRBV6-2 or TRBV6-3 to TRBJ1-2, with 10 nucleotides matching TRBD1. CDR1 is MNHEY, CDR2 SVGEGT, per germline. The CDR3 consists of 16 residues. V shed 4 bases, J shed 2 bases, and the junction held 7 bases outside the gene matches.